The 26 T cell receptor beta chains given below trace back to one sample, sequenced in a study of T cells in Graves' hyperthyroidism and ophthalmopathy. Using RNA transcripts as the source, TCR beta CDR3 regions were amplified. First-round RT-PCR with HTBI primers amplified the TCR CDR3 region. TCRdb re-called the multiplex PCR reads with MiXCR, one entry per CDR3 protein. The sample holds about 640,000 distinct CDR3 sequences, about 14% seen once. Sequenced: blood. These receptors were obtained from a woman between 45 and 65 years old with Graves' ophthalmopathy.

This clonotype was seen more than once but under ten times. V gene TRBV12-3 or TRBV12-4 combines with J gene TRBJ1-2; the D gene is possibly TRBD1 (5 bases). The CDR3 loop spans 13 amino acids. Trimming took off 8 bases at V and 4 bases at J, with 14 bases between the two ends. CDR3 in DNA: TGTGCCAGCGGATACGGGACCCCCTATGGCTACACCTTC. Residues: CASGYGTPYGYTF.

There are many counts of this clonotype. Written as DNA, the CDR3 is TGTGCCAGCTCACCTTTTGGACAGGGCGGTGAAAAACTGTTTTTT. Residues: CASSPFGQGGEKLFF. The chain links TRBV18 to TRBJ1-4; TRBD1 aligns across 8 bases. The CDR3 has 15 residues. J lost 7 bases, V lost 3 bases, and 7 bases had no gene match. Germline CDR1 KGHSH, CDR2 LQKENI.

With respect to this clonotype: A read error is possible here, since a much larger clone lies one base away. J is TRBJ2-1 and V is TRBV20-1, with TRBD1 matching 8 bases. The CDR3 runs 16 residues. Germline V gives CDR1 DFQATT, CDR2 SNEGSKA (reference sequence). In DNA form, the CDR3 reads TGCAGTGCACGTGGAGGATGGACAGGGACCTACAATGATCAGTTCTTC. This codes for CSARGGWTGTYNDQFF.

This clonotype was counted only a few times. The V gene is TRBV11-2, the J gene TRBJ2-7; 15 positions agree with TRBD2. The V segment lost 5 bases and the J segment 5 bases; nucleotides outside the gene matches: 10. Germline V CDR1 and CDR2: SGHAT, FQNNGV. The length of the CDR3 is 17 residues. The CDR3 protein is CASSKGLAGGRIHEQYF. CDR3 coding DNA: TGTGCCAGCAGCAAAGGACTAGCGGGAGGGCGAATCCACGAGCAGTACTTC. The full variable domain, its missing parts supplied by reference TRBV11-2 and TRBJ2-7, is EAGVAQSPRYKIIEKRQSVAFWCNPISGHATLYWYQQILGQGPKLLIQFQNNGVVDDSQLPKDRFSAERLKGVDSTLKIQPAKLEDSAVYLCASSKGLAGGRIHEQYFGPGTRLTVT.

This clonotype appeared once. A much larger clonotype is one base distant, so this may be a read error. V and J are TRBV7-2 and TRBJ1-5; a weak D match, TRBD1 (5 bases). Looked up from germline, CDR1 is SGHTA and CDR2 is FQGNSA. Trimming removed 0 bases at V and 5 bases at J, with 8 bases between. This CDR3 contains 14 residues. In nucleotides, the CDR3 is TGTGCCAGCAGCTTAGCATCGGGGGATCAGCCCCAGCATTTT. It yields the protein CASSLASGDQPQHF.

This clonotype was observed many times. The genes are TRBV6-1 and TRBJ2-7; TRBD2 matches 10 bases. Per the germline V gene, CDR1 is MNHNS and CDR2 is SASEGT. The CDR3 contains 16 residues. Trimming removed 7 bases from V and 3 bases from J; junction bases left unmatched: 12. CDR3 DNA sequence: TGTGCCAGCACCCGAAGGGGGACTAGCGTGTTCTACGAGCAGTACTTC. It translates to CASTRRGTSVFYEQYF.

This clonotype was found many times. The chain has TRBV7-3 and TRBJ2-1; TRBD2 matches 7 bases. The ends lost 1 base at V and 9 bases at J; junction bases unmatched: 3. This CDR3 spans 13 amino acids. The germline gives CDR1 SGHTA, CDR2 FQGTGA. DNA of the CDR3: TGTGCCAGCAGCTTAAGCGGGAGCGGTGAGCAGTTCTTC. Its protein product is CASSLSGSGEQFF.

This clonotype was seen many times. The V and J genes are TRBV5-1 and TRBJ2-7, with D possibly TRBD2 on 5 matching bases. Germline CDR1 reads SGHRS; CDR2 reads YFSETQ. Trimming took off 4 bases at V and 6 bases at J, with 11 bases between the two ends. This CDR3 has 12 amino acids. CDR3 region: CASSLEAVEQYF. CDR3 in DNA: TGCGCCAGCAGCCTGGAGGCAGTCGAGCAGTACTTC.

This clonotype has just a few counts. CDR3 nucleotide sequence: TGTGCCACCAGTGACCCGACAGGGGACAATCAGCCCCAGCATTTT. Translated: CATSDPTGDNQPQHF. The chain uses TRBV24-1 and TRBJ1-5; 8 bases are shared with TRBD1. The V gene end was trimmed by 4 bases and the J gene end by 3 bases; junction bases not matched to a gene: 4. This CDR3 has 15 amino acids. CDR1 KGHDR and CDR2 SFDVKD come from the germline V gene.

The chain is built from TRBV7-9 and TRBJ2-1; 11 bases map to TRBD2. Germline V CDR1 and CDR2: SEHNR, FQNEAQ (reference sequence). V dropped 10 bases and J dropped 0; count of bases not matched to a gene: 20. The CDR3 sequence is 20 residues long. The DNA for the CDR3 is TGTGCCAACAACAAACCCCCGGGACTAGCGGCAAGGAGCTCCTACAATGAGCAGTTCTTC. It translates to CANNKPPGLAARSSYNEQFF.

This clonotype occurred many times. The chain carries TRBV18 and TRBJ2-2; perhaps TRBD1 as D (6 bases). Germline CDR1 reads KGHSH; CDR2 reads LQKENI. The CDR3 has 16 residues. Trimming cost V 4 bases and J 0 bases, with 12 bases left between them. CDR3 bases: TGTGCCAGCTCACTCGACAGGCCCTCGAACACCGGGGAGCTGTTTTTT. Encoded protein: CASSLDRPSNTGELFF.

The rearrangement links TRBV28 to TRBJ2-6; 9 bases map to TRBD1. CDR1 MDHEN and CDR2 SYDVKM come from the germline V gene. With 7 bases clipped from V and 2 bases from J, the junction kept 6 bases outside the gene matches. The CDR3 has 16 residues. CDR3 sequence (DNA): TGTGCCAGCACCCTGACAGGGGGAGCTGGGGCCAACGTCCTGACTTTC. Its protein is CASTLTGGAGANVLTF.

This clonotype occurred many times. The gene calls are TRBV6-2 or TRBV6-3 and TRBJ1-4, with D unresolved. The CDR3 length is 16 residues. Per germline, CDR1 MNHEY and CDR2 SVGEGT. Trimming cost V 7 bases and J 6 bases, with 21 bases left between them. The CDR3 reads CASKNSLDEWDEKLFF. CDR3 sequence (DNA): TGTGCCAGCAAGAACTCCCTGGATGAGTGGGATGAAAAACTGTTTTTT.

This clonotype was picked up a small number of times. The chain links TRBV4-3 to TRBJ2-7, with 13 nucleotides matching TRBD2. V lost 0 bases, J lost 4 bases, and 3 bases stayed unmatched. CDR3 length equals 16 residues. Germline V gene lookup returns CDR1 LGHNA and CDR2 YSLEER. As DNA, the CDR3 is TGCGCCAGCAGCCAAGAAACTAGCGGGAGGGCATACGAGCAGTACTTC. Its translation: CASSQETSGRAYEQYF.

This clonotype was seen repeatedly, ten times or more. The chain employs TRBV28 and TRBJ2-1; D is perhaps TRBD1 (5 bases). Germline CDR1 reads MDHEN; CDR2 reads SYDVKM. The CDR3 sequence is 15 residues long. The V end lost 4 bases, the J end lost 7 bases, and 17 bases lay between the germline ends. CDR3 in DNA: TGTGCCAGCAGTTCCCACATAGACAGCCAAAATGAGCAGTTCTTC. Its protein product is CASSSHIDSQNEQFF.

CDR3 amino acids: CASSGQGSEQYF. As DNA, the CDR3 is TGTGCCAGCAGCGGACAGGGAAGCGAGCAGTACTTC. The chain recombines TRBV5-6 with TRBJ2-7, with 8 positions matching TRBD1. The V gene's germline CDR1 is SGHDT and CDR2 YYEEEE. The length of the CDR3 is 12 residues. V was pared by 4 bases and J by 6 bases, with 3 bases of the junction left unmatched.

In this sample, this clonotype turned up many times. The CDR3 DNA reads as TGTGCCAGCAGAAACAGGGCCTATGGCTACACCTTC. Its translation: CASRNRAYGYTF. The chain couples TRBV12-3 or TRBV12-4 to TRBJ1-2, with D maybe TRBD1 (6 bases). The ends were cut back, 6 bases at V and 4 bases at J, with 9 bases in the middle. This CDR3 spans 12 amino acids.

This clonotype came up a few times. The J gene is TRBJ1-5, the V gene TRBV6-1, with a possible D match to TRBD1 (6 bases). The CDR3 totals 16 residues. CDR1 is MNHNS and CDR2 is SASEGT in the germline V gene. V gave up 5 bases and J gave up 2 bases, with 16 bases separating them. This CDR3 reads CASSRTDPRGNQPQHF. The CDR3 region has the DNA TGTGCCAGCAGTAGGACAGACCCGAGGGGCAATCAGCCCCAGCATTTT.

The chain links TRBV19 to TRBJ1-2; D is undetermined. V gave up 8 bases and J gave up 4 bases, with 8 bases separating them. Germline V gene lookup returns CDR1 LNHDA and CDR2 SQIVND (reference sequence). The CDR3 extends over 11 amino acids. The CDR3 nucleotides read TGTGCCAGTCTATCCCCCTATGGCTACACCTTC. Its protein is CASLSPYGYTF.

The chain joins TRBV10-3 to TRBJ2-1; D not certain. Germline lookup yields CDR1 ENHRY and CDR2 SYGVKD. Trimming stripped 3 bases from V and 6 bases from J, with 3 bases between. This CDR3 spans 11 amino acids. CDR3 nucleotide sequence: TGTGCCATCAGTGACACCAATGAGCAGTTCTTC. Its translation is CAISDTNEQFF.

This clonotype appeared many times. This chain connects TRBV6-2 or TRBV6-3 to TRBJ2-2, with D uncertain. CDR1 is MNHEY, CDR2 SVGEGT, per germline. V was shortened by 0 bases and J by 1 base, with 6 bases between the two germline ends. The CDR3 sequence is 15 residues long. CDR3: CASSYSPGNTGELFF. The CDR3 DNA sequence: TGTGCCAGCAGTTACTCCCCCGGGAACACCGGGGAGCTGTTTTTT.

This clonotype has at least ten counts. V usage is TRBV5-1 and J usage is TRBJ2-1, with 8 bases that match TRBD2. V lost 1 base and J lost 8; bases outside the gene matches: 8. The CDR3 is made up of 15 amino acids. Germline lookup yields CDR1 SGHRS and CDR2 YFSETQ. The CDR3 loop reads CASSLPAGVRDEQFF. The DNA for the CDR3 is TGCGCCAGCAGCTTGCCAGCGGGAGTTCGGGATGAGCAGTTCTTC.

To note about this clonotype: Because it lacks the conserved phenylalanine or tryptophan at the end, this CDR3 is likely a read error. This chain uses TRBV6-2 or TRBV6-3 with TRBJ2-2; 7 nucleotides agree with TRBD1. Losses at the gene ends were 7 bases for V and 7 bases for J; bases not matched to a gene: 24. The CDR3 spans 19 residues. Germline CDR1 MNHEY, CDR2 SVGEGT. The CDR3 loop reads CASTDRDSFSSAAGGELFS. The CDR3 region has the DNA TGTGCCAGCACCGACCGGGACAGTTTTTCTAGTGCTGCTGGCGGGGAGCTGTTTTCT.

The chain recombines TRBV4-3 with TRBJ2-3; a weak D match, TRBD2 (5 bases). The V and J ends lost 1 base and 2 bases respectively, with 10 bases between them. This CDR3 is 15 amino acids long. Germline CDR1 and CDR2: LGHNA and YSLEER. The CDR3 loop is CASSQVVATTDTQYF. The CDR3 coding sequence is TGCGCCAGCAGCCAAGTAGTAGCGACCACAGATACGCAGTATTTT.

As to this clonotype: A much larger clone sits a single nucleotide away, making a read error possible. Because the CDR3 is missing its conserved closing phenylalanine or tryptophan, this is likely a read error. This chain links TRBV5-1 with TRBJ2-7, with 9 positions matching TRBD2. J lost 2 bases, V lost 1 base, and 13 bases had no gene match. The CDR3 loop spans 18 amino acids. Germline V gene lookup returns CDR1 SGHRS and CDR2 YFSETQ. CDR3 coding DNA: TGCGCCAGCAGCTTGCGGGCGGGAGGGTCCAAGGGTACCTACGAGCAGTACCTC. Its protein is CASSLRAGGSKGTYEQYL.

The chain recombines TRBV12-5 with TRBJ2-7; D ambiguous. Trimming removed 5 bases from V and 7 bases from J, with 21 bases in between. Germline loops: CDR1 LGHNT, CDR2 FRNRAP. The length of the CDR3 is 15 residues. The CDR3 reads CASGSPHGTSREQYF. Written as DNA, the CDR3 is TGTGCTAGTGGTAGCCCCCATGGAACATCTAGGGAGCAGTACTTC.